This T cell receptor (beta chain) was recorded in a study of CD8+CD57+ T cells in acquired aplastic anemia. General study findings and limits: It was found that more than 25 CD8+ CDR3 sequences were shared between patients and controls.

From germline, CDR1 is SEHNR and CDR2 FQNEAQ (reference sequence). V was pared by 1 base and J by 0 bases, with 11 bases between. This CDR3 is built from 16 residues. Genomic DNA templated the TCR beta VDJ and CDR3 profiling. TCRdb reprocessed the reads via MiXCR and lists one record per CDR3 protein. The top ten clones hold approximately 1.3% of a sample with under 350,000 distinct CDR3 sequences, about three fifths of them seen once. This clonotype was picked up a small number of times. Antigen specificity is unknown. Patients selected for sequencing had displayed CD8+CD57+ cell expansion by flow cytometry. Severe acquired aplastic anemia was diagnosed in all patients.

This receptor was obtained from a human donor with aplastic anemia. The sequenced sample consisted of sorted CD4+, CD8+, or CD8+CD57+ T cells (not recorded which) from PBMCs. The chain combines TRBV7-9 with TRBJ2-3; the D is unclear. CDR3 in amino acids: CASSLVGAASTDTQYF. The CDR3 region has the DNA TGTGCCAGCAGCTTAGTAGGAGCAGCTAGCACAGATACGCAGTATTTT.